This T cell receptor beta chain was profiled in a study of blood T cells in healthy people across ages. Study observations and caveats: A roughly linear fall in TCR beta diversity per million T cells was seen with increasing age.

With respect to this clonotype: Its antigen is not known.

Trimming removed 0 bases at V and 4 bases at J, with 5 bases between. Germline-derived CDR1 and CDR2 are SGDLS and YYNGEE. The CDR3 sequence is 13 residues long. Primers used in a second PCR of roughly 7 to 12 cycles were a sample-barcoded 5' primer and a J-beta primer mix. Every cDNA was tagged by a template-switch adaptor with 12 random nucleotides. MiXCR was run by TCRdb on the 5' RACE reads, yielding one entry per CDR3 protein. This sample has 550,000 to 600,000 distinct CDR3 sequences, with approximately 25% found just once. PBMCs numbering at least 7 million were isolated per sample. The V call is TRBV9, the J call TRBJ1-5; D uncertain. The sequencing sample was made of blood. This TCR was recovered from a woman between 70 and 85 years old in good health. CDR3 sequence reads: CASSVGVNQPQHF. DNA of the CDR3: TGTGCCAGCAGCGTAGGGGTAAATCAGCCCCAGCATTTT.